This T cell receptor (beta chain) was sequenced in a study of blood T cell repertoires in COVID-19. Germline V CDR1 and CDR2: SGHRS, YFSETQ. The CDR3 extends over 15 amino acids. V lost 1 base to trimming and J lost 4 bases, with 13 bases between them. This clone was picked up one time. Profiled with immunoSEQ multiplex PCR; TCRdb holds only in-frame clones, not every one. The table includes about 130,000 clones, 84% detected once. This chain links TRBV5-1 with TRBJ2-3, with D possibly matching TRBD2 (6 bases). Sequenced sample: peripheral blood. The sequence derives from a human donor in a cohort sampled during active COVID-19. The CDR3, as DNA: TGCGCCAGCAGCTTGTCTTCGTGGGGGGCAGATACGCAGTATTTT. It specifies CASSLSSWGADTQYF.